The rows below give T cell receptor beta chains drawn from one sample of a study of cytomegalovirus exposure and HLA in healthy donors. Some clones are missing from TCRdb's copy, which holds only in-frame ones; the method was immunoSEQ multiplex PCR. Its listing shows 170,000 or so clones. Sequencing was carried out using PBMCs. The receptor source for this set is a man in his thirties or forties in good health and CMV-seronegative. The conserved cysteine and the conserved F or W are not part of the CDR3 here.

cdr3_aa v_call
ASSFVGLTGELF TRBV5-4
SAKATNEQF TRBV20-1
ASSPQGASTEAF TRBV7-9
ASTGTGYHYGYT TRBV6-1
ASRRDILLGANVLT TRBV19
ASTTSGSLNEQF TRBV5-1
ASSPRGSDRY TRBV19
ASSRDIFGYGYT TRBV6-4
SVETGGGELF TRBV29-1
ASSASGTSFRYEQY TRBV7-9
ASSYQASQNTEAF TRBV6-5
ASSPEATSNTGELF TRBV7-2
ASSQVRGTVGNQPQH TRBV4-1
ASNHQEAQASYEQY TRBV14
ASTPVASGRSEQF TRBV4-3
AWRGLGAEAF TRBV30
ASSTGRGFDGYT TRBV6-5
ASRGDRDLGAF TRBV2
SVPLAGGGNEQF TRBV29-1
AGRGGEYGYT TRBV19
ASSIEKLGGSSYEQY TRBV19
ASSDTSTDTQY TRBV6-4
ASSTRDRGPNTQY TRBV9
ASLAGEGTDTQY TRBV11-2